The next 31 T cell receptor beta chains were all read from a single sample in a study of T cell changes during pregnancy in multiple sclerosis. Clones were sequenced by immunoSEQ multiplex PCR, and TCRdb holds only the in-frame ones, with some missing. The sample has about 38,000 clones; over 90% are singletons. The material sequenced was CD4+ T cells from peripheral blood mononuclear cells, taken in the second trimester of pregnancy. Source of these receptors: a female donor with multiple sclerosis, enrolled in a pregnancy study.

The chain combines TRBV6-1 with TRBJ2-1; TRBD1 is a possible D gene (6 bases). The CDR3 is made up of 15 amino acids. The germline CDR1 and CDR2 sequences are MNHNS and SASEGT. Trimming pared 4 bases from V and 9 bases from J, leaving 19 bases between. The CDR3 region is CASSVGGAAIGEQFF. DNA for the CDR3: TGTGCCAGCAGTGTAGGGGGAGCCGCAATAGGTGAGCAGTTCTTC.

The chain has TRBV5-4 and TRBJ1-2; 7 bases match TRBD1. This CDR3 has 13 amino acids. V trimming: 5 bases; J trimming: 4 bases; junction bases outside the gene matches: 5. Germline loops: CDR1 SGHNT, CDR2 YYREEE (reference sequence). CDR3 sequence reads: CASSSRQGYGYTF. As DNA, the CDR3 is TGTGCCAGCAGTTCCCGACAGGGCTATGGCTACACCTTC.

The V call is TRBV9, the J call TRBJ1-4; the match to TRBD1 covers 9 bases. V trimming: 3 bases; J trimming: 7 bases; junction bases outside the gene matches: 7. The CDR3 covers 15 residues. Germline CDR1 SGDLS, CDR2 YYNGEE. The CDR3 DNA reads TGTGCCAGCAGCGCCGGGACAGGGCCAGGTGAAAAACTGTTTTTT. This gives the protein CASSAGTGPGEKLFF.

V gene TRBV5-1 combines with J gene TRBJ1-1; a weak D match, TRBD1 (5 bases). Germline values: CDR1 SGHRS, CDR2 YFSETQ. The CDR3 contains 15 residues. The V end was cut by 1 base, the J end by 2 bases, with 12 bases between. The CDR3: CASSLLAGRNTEAFF. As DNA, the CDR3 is TGCGCCAGCAGCTTGTTGGCAGGGCGAAACACTGAAGCTTTCTTT.

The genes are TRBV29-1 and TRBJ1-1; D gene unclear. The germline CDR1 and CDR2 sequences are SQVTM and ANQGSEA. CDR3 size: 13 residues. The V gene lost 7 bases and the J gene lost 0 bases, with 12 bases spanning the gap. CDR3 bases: TGCAGCGGGGAGGGCAGGATGAACACTGAAGCTTTCTTT. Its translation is CSGEGRMNTEAFF.

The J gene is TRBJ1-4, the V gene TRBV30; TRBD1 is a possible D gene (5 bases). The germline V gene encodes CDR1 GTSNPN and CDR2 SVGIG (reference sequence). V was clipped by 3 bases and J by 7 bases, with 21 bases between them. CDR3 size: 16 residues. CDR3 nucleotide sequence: TGTGCCTGGAGGGGGTATGAGACAGCGAAGGGTGAAAAACTGTTTTTT. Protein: CAWRGYETAKGEKLFF.

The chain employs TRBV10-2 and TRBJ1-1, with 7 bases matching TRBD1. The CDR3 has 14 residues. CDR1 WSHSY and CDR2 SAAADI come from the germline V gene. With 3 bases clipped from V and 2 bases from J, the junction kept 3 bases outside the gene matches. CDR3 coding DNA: TGCGCCAGCAGTGATCGACAGGGAAACACTGAAGCTTTCTTT. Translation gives CASSDRQGNTEAFF.

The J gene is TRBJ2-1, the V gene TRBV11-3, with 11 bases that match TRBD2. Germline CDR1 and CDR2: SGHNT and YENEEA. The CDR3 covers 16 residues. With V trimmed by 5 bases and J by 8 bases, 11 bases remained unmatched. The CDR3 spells CASSQGTRLAGYEQFF. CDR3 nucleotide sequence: TGTGCCAGCAGCCAAGGAACGCGACTAGCGGGGTATGAGCAGTTCTTC. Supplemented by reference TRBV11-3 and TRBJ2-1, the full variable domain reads EAGVVQSPRYKIIEKKQPVAFWCNPISGHNTLYWYLQNLGQGPELLIRYENEEAVDDSQLPKDRFSAERLKGVDSTLKIQPAELGDSAVYLCASSQGTRLAGYEQFFGPGTRLTVL.

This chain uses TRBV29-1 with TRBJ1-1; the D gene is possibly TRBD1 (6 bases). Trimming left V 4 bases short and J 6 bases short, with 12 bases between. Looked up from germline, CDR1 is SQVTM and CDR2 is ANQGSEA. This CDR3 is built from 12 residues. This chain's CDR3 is CSVVGGAAEAFF. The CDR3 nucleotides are TGCAGCGTTGTTGGGGGCGCCGCTGAAGCTTTCTTT. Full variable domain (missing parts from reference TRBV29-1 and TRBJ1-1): SAVISQKPSRDICQRGTSLTIQCQVDSQVTMMFWYRQQPGQSLTLIATANQGSEATYESGFVIDKFPISRPNLTFSTLTVSNMSPEDSSIYLCSVVGGAAEAFFGQGTRLTVV.

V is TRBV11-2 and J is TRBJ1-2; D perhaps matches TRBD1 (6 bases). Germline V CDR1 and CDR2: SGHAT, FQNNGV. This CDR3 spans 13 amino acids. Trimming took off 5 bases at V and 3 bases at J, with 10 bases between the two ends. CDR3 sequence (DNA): TGTGCCAGCAGCCCACAGGGCTACTATGGCTACACCTTC. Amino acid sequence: CASSPQGYYGYTF.

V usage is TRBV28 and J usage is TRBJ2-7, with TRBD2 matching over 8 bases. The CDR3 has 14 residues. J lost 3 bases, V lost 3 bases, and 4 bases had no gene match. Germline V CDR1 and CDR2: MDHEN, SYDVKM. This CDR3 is CASSFSGTFYEQYF. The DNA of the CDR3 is TGTGCCAGCAGTTTTAGCGGGACCTTCTACGAGCAGTACTTC.

CDR3 sequence: CASTDRVGHNEQFF. DNA for the CDR3: TGCGCCTCGACGGACAGGGTAGGCCACAATGAGCAGTTCTTC. The V call is TRBV5-1, the J call TRBJ2-1; 8 nucleotides agree with TRBD1. The CDR3 is made up of 14 amino acids. The V gene's germline CDR1 is SGHRS and CDR2 YFSETQ. The junction had 11 bases not matched to a gene; V was cut back by 10 bases and J by 5 bases.

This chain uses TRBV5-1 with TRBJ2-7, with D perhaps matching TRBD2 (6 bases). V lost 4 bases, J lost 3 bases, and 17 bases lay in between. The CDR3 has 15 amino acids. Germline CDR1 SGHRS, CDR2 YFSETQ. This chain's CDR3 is CASSPGGAEVYEQYF. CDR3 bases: TGCGCCAGCAGCCCGGGCGGGGCGGAGGTCTACGAGCAGTACTTC. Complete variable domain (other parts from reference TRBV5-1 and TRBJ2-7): KAGVTQTPRYLIKTRGQQVTLSCSPISGHRSVSWYQQTPGQGLQFLFEYFSETQRNKGNFPGRFSGRQFSNSRSEMNVSTLELGDSALYLCASSPGGAEVYEQYFGPGTRLTVT.

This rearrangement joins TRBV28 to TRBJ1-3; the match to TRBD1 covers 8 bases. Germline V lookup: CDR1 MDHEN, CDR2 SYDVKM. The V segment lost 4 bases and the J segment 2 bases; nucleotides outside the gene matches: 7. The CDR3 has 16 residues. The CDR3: CASSYYSGGTGNTIYF. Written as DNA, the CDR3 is TGTGCCAGCAGTTACTACTCAGGGGGCACTGGAAACACCATATATTTT.

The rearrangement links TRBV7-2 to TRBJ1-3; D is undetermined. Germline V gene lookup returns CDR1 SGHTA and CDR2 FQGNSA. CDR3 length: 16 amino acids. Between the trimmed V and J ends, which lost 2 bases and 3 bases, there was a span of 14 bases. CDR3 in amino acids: CASSLQVLEGGNTIYF. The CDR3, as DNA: TGTGCCAGCAGCTTACAGGTTCTTGAGGGTGGAAACACCATATATTTT.

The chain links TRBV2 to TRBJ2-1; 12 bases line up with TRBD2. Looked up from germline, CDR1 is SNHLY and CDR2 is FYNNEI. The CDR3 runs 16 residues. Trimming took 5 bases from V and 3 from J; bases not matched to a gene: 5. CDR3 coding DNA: TGTGCCAGCAGTTCCAGACTAGCGGGGGACTACAATGAGCAGTTCTTC. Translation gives CASSSRLAGDYNEQFF.

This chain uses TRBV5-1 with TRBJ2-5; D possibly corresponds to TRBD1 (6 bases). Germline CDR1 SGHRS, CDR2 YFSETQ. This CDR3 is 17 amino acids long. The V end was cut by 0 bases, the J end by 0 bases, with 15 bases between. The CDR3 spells CASSLDPPTGNQETQYF. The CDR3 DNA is TGCGCCAGCAGCTTGGACCCTCCGACAGGCAACCAAGAGACCCAGTACTTC.

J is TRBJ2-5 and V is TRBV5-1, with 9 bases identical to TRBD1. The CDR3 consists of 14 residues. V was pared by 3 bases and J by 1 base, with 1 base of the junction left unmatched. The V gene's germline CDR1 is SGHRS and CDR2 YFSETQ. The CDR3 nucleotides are TGCGCCAGCAGCTCGACAGGGGGCCAAGAGACCCAGTACTTC. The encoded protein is CASSSTGGQETQYF. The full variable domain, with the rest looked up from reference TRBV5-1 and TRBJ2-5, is KAGVTQTPRYLIKTRGQQVTLSCSPISGHRSVSWYQQTPGQGLQFLFEYFSETQRNKGNFPGRFSGRQFSNSRSEMNVSTLELGDSALYLCASSSTGGQETQYFGPGTRLLVL.

As DNA, the CDR3 is TGTGCCAGCAGGGCGCAGGGGGATACGCAGTATTTT. Translating gives CASRAQGDTQYF. The chain combines TRBV6-1 with TRBJ2-3; perhaps TRBD1 as D (6 bases). Germline V gives CDR1 MNHNS, CDR2 SASEGT. This CDR3 comprises 12 residues. With 6 bases removed from V and 6 bases from J, the gap between germline ends came to 10 bases.

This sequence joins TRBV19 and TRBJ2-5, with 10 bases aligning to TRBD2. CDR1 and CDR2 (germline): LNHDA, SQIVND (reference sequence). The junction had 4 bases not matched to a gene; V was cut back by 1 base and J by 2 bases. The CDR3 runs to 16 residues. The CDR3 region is CASSIGGTSAQETQYF. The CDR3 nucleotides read TGTGCCAGTAGTATAGGGGGGACTAGCGCTCAAGAGACCCAGTACTTC.

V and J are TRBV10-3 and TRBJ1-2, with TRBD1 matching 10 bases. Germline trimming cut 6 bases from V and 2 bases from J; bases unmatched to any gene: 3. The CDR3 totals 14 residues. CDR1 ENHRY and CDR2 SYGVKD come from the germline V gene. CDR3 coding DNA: TGTGCCATCAGCGGGACAGGGGCGAACTATGGCTACACCTTC. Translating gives CAISGTGANYGYTF.

The CDR3, as DNA: TGTGCCAGCAGTGAAGCGGGCAGGTTAAGTGGAAACACCATATATTTT. It yields the protein CASSEAGRLSGNTIYF. J is TRBJ1-3 and V is TRBV2; D ambiguous. The germline V and J ends were trimmed by 0 bases and 3 bases, with 12 bases remaining between them. This CDR3 has 16 amino acids. The germline V gene encodes CDR1 SNHLY and CDR2 FYNNEI. Supplemented by reference TRBV2 and TRBJ1-3, the full variable domain reads EPEVTQTPSHQVTQMGQEVILRCVPISNHLYFYWYRQILGQKVEFLVSFYNNEISEKSEIFDDQFSVERPDGSNFTLKIRSTKLEDSAMYFCASSEAGRLSGNTIYFGEGSWLTVV.

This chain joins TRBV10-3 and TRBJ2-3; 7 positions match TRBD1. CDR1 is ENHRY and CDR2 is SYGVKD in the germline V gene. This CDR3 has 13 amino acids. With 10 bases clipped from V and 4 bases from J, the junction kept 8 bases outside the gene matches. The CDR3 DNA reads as TGTGCCACCTGGACAGGATGGGCAGATACGCAGTATTTT. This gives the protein CATWTGWADTQYF.

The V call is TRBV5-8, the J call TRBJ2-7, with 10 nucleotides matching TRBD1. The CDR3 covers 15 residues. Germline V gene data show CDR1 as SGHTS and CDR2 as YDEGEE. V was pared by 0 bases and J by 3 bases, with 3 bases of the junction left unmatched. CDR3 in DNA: TGTGCCAGCAGCTTGGCCGGGACAGGGGTCTACGAGCAGTACTTC. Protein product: CASSLAGTGVYEQYF.

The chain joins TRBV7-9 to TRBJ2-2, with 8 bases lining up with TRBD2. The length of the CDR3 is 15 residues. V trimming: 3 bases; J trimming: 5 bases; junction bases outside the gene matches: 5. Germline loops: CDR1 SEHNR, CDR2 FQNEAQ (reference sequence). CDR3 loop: CASSFSSGTTGELFF. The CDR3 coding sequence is TGTGCCAGCAGCTTTAGTAGCGGGACGACCGGGGAGCTGTTTTTT.

CDR3 residues: CASSLDRVSYNEQFF. The CDR3 DNA reads TGTGCCAGCAGCTTGGACAGAGTCTCCTACAATGAGCAGTTCTTC. V is TRBV6-6 and J is TRBJ2-1; D possibly corresponds to TRBD1 (6 bases). V shed 6 bases and J shed 0 bases, with 12 bases lying between them. Germline lookup yields CDR1 MNHNY and CDR2 SVGAGI (reference sequence). This CDR3 has 15 residues.

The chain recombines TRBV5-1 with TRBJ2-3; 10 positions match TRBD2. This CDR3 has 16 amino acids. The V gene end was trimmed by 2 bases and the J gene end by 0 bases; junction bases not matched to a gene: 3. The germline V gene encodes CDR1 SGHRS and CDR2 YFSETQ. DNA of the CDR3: TGCGCCAGCAGCTTAACTAGCGGGGTTAGCACAGATACGCAGTATTTT. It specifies CASSLTSGVSTDTQYF.

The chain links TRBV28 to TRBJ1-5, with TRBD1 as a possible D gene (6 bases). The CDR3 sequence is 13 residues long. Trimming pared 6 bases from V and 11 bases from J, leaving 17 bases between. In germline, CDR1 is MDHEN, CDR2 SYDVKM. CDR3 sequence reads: CASSSTGSVTQHF. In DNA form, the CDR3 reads TGTGCCAGCAGCTCGACAGGATCAGTGACCCAGCATTTT.

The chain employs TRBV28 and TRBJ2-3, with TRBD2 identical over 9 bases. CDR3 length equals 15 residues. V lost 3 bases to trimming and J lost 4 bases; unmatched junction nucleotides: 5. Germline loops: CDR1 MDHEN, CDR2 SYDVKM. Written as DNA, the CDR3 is TGTGCCAGCAGTTTTGGTAGCGGGGGATCAGATACGCAGTATTTT. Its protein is CASSFGSGGSDTQYF.

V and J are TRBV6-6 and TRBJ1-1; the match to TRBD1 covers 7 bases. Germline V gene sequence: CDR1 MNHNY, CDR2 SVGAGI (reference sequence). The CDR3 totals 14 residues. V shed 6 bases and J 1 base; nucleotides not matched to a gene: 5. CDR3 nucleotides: TGTGCCAGCAGAAGGGACAGAAAGAACACTGAAGCTTTCTTT. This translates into CASRRDRKNTEAFF.

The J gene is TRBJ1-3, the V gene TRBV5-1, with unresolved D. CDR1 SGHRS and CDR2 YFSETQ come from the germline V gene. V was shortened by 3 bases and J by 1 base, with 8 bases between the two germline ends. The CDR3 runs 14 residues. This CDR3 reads CASSSLGSGNTIYF. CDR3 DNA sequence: TGCGCCAGCAGCTCTCTCGGGTCTGGAAACACCATATATTTT.